Below, one T cell receptor (beta chain) is given with its context. What it binds is unknown. The sample comes from a study of cytomegalovirus exposure and HLA in healthy donors. General study results and limits: According to a later analysis, donors in an Asian-associated ancestry cluster reportedly had fewer N-insertions than the approximately 620-donor mean. Excluded were some V segments that proved indistinguishable, including TRBV6-2 and TRBV6-3.

Trimming cost V 2 bases and J 4 bases, with 13 bases left between them. The germline V gene has CDR1 SGHTS and CDR2 YDEGEE. This CDR3 is built from 14 residues. Vbeta (60) and Jbeta (13) primers were used in the PCR. Some clones are missing from TCRdb's copy, which holds only in-frame ones; the method was immunoSEQ multiplex PCR. The table has 150,000 or so clones, around 84% seen once; the top ten hold roughly 1.9%. Sequences were obtained from PBMCs. The chain combines TRBV5-8 with TRBJ2-7; tentatively, D is TRBD2 (5 bases). The clonotype was recovered from a man aged 18-30 years in good health and CMV-seronegative. In DNA form, the CDR3 reads TGTGCCAGCAGCTTTAGTTACAGCGGATACGAGCAGTACTTC. Protein sequence: CASSFSYSGYEQYF.